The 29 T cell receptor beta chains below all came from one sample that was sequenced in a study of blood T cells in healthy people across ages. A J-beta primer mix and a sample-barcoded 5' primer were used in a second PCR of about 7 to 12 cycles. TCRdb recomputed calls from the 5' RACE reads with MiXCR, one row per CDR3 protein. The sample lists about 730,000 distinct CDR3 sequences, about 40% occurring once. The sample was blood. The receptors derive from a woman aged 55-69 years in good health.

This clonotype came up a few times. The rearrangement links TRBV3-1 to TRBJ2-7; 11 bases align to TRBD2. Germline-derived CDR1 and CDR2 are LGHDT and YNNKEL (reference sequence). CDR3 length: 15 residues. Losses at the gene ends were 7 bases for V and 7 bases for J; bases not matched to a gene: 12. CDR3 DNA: TGTGCCAGCACCTCGGTAGCGGGAGGGCCGGGAGAGCAGTACTTC. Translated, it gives CASTSVAGGPGEQYF.

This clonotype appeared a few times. CDR3 sequence: CSARTSGTWFF. CDR3 DNA: TGCAGTGCTCGAACTAGCGGGACGTGGTTCTTC. The rearrangement links TRBV20-1 to TRBJ2-1; 10 nucleotides agree with TRBD2. Germline V gene data show CDR1 as DFQATT and CDR2 as SNEGSKA (reference sequence). V was clipped by 5 bases and J by 15 bases; unmatched bases: 7. The CDR3 totals 11 residues.

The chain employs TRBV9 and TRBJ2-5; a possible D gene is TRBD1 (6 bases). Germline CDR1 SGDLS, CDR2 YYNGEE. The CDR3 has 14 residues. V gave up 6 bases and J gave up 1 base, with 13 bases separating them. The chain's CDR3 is CASTSGQLQETQYF. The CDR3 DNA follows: TGTGCCAGCACCTCAGGACAGCTCCAAGAGACCCAGTACTTC.

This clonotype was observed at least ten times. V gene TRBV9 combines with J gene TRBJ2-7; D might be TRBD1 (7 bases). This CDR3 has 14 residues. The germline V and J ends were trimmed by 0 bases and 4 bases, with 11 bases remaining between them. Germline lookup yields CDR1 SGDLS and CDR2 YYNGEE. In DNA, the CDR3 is TGTGCCAGCAGCGTAGGTCAGGGGGGTTACGAGCAGTACTTC. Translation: CASSVGQGGYEQYF.

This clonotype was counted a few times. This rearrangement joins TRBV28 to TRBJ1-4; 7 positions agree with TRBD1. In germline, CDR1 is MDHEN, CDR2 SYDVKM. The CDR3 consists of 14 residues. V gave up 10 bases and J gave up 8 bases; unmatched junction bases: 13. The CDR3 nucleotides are TGTGCCACCTCAACAGGGGACCTCACAGAAAAACTGTTTTTT. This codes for CATSTGDLTEKLFF.

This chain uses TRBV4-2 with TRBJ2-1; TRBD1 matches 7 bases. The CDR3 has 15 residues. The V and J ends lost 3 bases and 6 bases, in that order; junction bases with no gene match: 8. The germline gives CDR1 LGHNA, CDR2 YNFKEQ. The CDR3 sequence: CASSHDRVNGNEQFF. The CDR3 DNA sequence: TGTGCCAGCAGCCATGACAGGGTCAACGGCAATGAGCAGTTCTTC.

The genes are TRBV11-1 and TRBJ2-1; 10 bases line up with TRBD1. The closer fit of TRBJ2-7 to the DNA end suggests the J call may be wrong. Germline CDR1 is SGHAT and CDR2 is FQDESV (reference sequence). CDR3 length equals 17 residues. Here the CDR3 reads CASSEGRDRGSYNEQYF. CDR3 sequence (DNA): TGTGCCAGCAGCGAAGGCCGGGACAGGGGTTCCTACAATGAGCAGTACTTC.

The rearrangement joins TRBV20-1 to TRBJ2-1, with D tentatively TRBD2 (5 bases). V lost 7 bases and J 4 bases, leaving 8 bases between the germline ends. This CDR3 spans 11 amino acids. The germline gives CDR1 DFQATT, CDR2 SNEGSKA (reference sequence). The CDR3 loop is CSVDSYNEQFF. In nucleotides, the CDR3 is TGCAGTGTGGACTCTTACAATGAGCAGTTCTTC.

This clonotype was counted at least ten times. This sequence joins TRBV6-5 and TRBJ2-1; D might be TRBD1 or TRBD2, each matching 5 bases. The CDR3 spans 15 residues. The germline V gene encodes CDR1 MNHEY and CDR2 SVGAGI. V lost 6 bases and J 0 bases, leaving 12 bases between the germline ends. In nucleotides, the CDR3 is TGTGCCAGCAGCAGGGACCCCAGCTCCTACAATGAGCAGTTCTTC. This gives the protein CASSRDPSSYNEQFF.

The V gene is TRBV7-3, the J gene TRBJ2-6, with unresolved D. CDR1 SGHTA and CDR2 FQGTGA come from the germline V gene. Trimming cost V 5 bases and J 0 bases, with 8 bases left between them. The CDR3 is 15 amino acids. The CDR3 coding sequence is TGTGCCAGCAGCCCCATAACCTCTGGGGCCAACGTCCTGACTTTC. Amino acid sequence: CASSPITSGANVLTF.

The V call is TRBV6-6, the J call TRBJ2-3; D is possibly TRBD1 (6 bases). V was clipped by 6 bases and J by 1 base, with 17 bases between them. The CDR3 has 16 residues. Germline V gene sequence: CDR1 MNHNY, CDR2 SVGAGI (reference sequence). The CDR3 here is CASRNAGVAGTDTQYF. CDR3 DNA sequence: TGTGCCAGCAGAAACGCAGGGGTGGCAGGCACAGATACGCAGTATTTT.

The CDR3 coding sequence is TGTGCCAGCAGCTCTCGCGGGGCGGATGAGCAGTTCTTC. It specifies CASSSRGADEQFF. This chain connects TRBV7-9 to TRBJ2-1; D perhaps matches TRBD2 (6 bases). The CDR3 contains 13 residues. Germline loops: CDR1 SEHNR, CDR2 FQNEAQ (reference sequence). V was clipped by 4 bases and J by 8 bases, with 12 bases between them.

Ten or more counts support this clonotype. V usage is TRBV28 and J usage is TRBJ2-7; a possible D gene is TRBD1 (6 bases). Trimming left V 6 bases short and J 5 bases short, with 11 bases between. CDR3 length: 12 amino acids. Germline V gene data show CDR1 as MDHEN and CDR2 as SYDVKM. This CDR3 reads CASSLNRDEQYF. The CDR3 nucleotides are TGTGCCAGCAGCCTCAACAGGGACGAGCAGTACTTC.

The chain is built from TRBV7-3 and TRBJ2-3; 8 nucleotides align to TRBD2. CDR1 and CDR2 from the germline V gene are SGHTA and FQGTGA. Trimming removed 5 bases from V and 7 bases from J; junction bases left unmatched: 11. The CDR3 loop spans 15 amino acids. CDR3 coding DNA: TGTGCCAGCAGCCCAAGCGGGGGCGACCCCTATACGCAGTATTTT. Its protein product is CASSPSGGDPYTQYF.

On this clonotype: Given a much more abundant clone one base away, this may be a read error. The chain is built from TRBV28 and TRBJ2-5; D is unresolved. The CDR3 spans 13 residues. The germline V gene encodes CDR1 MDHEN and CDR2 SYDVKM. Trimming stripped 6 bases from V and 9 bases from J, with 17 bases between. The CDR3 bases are TGTGCCAGCAGCCAGCTTGATAGTGGGCCCCAGTACTTC. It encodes CASSQLDSGPQYF.

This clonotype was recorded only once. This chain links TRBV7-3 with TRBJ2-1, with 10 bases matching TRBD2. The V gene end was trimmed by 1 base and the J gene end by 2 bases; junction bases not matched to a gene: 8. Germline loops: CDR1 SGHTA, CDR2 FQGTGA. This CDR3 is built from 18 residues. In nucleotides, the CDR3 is TGTGCCAGCAGCTTAAAGGGGTTAGCGGGAGGCGCCTACAATGAGCAGTTCTTC. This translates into CASSLKGLAGGAYNEQFF.

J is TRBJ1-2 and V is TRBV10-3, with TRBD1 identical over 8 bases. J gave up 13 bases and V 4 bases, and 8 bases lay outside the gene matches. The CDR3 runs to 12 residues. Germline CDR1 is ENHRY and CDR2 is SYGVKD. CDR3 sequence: CAISATGAGSTF. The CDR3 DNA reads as TGTGCCATCAGTGCGACAGGGGCTGGGTCCACCTTC.

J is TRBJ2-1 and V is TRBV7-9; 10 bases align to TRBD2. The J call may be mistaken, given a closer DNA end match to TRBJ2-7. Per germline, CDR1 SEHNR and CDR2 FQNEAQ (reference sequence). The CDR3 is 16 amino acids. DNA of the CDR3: TGTGCCAGCAGCCAGGAGGCTAGCGGGAGCTACAATGAGCAGTACTTC. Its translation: CASSQEASGSYNEQYF.

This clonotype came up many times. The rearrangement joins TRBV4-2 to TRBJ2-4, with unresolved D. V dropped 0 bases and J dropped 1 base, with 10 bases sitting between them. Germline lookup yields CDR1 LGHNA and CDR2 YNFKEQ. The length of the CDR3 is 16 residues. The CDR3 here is CASSQDLQAAKNIQYF. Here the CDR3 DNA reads TGTGCCAGCAGCCAAGATCTCCAAGCGGCCAAAAACATTCAGTACTTC.

The CDR3 DNA is TGTGCCAGCAGCCGTACGGGGGTAGACAATGAGCAGTTCTTC. Translating it yields CASSRTGVDNEQFF. V gene TRBV7-9 combines with J gene TRBJ2-1; D might be TRBD2 (6 bases). Germline V gene data show CDR1 as SEHNR and CDR2 as FQNEAQ (reference sequence). V was clipped by 5 bases and J by 5 bases, with 13 bases between them. The CDR3 totals 14 residues.

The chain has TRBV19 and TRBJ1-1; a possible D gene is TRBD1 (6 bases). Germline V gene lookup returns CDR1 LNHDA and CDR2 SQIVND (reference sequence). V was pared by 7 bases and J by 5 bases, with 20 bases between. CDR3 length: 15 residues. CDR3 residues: CASKWRQGLGTEAFF. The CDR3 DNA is TGTGCCAGTAAATGGCGTCAGGGGTTGGGGACTGAAGCTTTCTTT.

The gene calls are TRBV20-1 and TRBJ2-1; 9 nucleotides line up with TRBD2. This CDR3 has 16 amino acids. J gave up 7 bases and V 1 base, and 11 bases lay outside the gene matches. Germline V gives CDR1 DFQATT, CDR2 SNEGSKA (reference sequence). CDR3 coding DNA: TGCAGTGCTAGAGTTCTACTAGCGGGTGGGGGAAATGAGCAGTTCTTC. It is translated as CSARVLLAGGGNEQFF.

The CDR3 reads CASSPLGTPDYYTF. CDR3 sequence (DNA): TGCGCCAGCAGCCCGCTTGGGACACCGGATTACTACACCTTC. The chain links TRBV5-1 to TRBJ1-2; D possibly corresponds to TRBD1 (6 bases). The V gene lost 4 bases and the J gene lost 10 bases, with 20 bases spanning the gap. Germline-derived CDR1 and CDR2 are SGHRS and YFSETQ. This CDR3 is 14 amino acids long.

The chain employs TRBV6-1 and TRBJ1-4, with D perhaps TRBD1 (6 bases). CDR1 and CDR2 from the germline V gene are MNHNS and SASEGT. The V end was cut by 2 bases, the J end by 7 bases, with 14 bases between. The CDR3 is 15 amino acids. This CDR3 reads CASSETGTTSEKLFF. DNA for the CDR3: TGTGCCAGCAGTGAAACAGGGACAACGAGTGAAAAACTGTTTTTT.

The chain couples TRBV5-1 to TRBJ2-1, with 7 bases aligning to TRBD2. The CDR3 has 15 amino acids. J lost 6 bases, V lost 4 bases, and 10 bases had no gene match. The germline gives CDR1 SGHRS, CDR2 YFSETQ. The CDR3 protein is CASSATSVFINEQFF. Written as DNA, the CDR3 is TGCGCCAGCAGCGCTACTAGCGTCTTTATCAATGAGCAGTTCTTC.

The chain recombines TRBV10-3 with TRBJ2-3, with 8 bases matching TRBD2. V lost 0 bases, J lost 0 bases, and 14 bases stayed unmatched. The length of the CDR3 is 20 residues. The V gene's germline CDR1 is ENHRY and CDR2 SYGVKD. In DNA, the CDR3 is TGTGCCATCAGTGAGTCGCCCGTCGGCGGGGGGTATTCTAGCACAGATACGCAGTATTTT. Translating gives CAISESPVGGGYSSTDTQYF.

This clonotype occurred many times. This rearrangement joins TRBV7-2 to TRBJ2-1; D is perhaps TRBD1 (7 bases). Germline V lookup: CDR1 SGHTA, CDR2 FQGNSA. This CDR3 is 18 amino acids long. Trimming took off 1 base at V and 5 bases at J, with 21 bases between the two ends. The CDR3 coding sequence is TGTGCCAGCAGCTTAGTAGGGGGCGGGACTGGCTCTCACAATGAGCAGTTCTTC. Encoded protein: CASSLVGGGTGSHNEQFF.

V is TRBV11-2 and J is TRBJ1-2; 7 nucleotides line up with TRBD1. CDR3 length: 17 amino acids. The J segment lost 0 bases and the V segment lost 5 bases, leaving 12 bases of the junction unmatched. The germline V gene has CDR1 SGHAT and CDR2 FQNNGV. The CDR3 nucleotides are TGTGCCAGCAGCCCACTTACCGGGACAGATACTAACTATGGCTACACCTTC. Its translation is CASSPLTGTDTNYGYTF.

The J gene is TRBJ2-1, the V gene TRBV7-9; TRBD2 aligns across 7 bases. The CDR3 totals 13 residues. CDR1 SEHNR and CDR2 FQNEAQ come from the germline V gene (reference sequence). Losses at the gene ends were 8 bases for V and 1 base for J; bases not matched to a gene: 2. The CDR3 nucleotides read TGTGCCAGCGCGGGGGATTCCTACAATGAGCAGTTCTTC. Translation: CASAGDSYNEQFF.